These T cell receptor beta chains were read from a single sample in a study of T cell responses to AZD1222 COVID-19 vaccine. The assay was immunoSEQ multiplex PCR, and TCRdb's table has in-frame clones only and misses some. The data contain 120,000 or so clones, roughly nine tenths of them seen just once; the ten biggest clones take up 25% to 30%. The source was peripheral blood, collected on day 0 of AZD1222 vaccination. Source of these receptors: an adult in good health. Each CDR3 is given with its conserved first and last residue. D genes are given only for firm matches. The size entry is marked missing in some rows and otherwise reads once, few, many or a size class.

size: once
V: TRBV2
J: TRBJ1-4
D: .
CDR3: CASSQRDGNEKLFF
DNA: TGTGCCAGCAGCCAACGAGATGGGAATGAAAAACTGTTTTTT

size: .
V: TRBV6-2/TRBV6-3
J: TRBJ1-1
D: .
CDR3: CASSYRRGADEAFF
DNA: TGTGCCAGCAGTTACCGTCGAGGGGCTGATGAAGCTTTCTTT

size: .
V: TRBV6-5
J: TRBJ1-2
D: TRBD1
CDR3: CASSYRDRNYGYTF
DNA: TGTGCCAGCAGTTATCGGGACAGGAACTATGGCTACACCTTC

size: .
V: TRBV4-1
J: TRBJ2-7
D: .
CDR3: CASSQKTDRAYEQYF
DNA: TGCGCCAGCAGCCAAAAAACCGACAGAGCCTACGAGCAGTACTTC

size: .
V: TRBV3-1/TRBV3-2
J: TRBJ1-3
D: .
CDR3: CASSQDSGTGNTIYF
DNA: TGTGCCAGCAGCCAAGATTCCGGTACCGGAAACACCATATATTTT

size: .
V: TRBV18
J: TRBJ1-1
D: .
CDR3: CASSPDTGAFF
DNA: TGTGCCAGCTCACCAGACACTGGGGCTTTCTTT

size: .
V: TRBV5-1
J: TRBJ2-5
D: .
CDR3: CASSFVGSETQYF
DNA: TGCGCCAGCAGCTTTGTTGGGAGTGAGACCCAGTACTTC

size: .
V: TRBV6-5
J: TRBJ2-5
D: .
CDR3: CASHGEETQYF
DNA: TGTGCCAGCCACGGGGAAGAGACCCAGTACTTC

size: .
V: TRBV30
J: TRBJ1-2
D: .
CDR3: CAWSVFGGRAGGYTF
DNA: TGTGCCTGGAGTGTGTTCGGGGGGAGGGCCGGTGGCTACACCTTC

size: .
V: TRBV3-1/TRBV3-2
J: TRBJ1-2
D: .
CDR3: CASRPDSAYGYTF
DNA: TGTGCCAGCAGGCCAGACAGCGCTTATGGCTACACCTTC

size: .
V: TRBV9
J: TRBJ2-5
D: .
CDR3: CASSVDTKETQYF
DNA: TGTGCCAGCAGCGTAGACACTAAAGAGACCCAGTACTTC

size: .
V: TRBV14
J: TRBJ1-2
D: .
CDR3: CASSPDRQYGYTF
DNA: TGTGCCAGCAGCCCAGACAGACAATATGGCTACACCTTC

size: .
V: TRBV3-1/TRBV3-2
J: TRBJ2-5
D: .
CDR3: CASSQGGRQETQYF
DNA: TGTGCCAGCAGTCAGGGGGGGAGACAAGAGACCCAGTACTTC

size: .
V: TRBV5-4
J: TRBJ2-5
D: .
CDR3: CASSSKRGGERVTQYF
DNA: TGTGCCAGCAGCTCGAAGCGAGGAGGGGAAAGGGTGACCCAGTACTTC

size: once
V: TRBV18
J: TRBJ1-2
D: TRBD1
CDR3: CASSPQGETNYGYTF
DNA: TGTGCCAGCTCACCCCAGGGGGAAACCAACTATGGCTACACCTTC

size: .
V: TRBV6-1
J: TRBJ1-1
D: .
CDR3: CASSEQGWNTEAFF
DNA: TGTGCCAGCAGTGAGCAGGGCTGGAACACTGAAGCTTTCTTT

size: .
V: TRBV5-4
J: TRBJ1-1
D: .
CDR3: CASSSGQTLRNTEAFF
DNA: TGTGCCAGCAGCTCTGGACAGACACTAAGGAACACTGAAGCTTTCTTT

size: .
V: TRBV19
J: TRBJ2-3
D: TRBD2
CDR3: CASSILAGGSDTQYF
DNA: TGTGCCAGTAGTATTCTAGCGGGAGGTTCCGATACGCAGTATTTT

size: few
V: TRBV5-5
J: TRBJ1-3
D: .
CDR3: CASSLALSDVSGNTIYF
DNA: TGTGCCAGCAGCTTGGCTCTCTCGGATGTTTCTGGAAACACCATATATTTT

size: few
V: TRBV7-8
J: TRBJ1-1
D: .
CDR3: CASSLDGGEAFF
DNA: TGTGCCAGCAGCTTAGATGGGGGTGAAGCTTTCTTT

size: .
V: TRBV2
J: TRBJ1-2
D: TRBD1
CDR3: CASVRQGNNYGYTF
DNA: TGTGCCAGCGTCAGACAGGGAAATAACTATGGCTACACCTTC

size: .
V: TRBV9
J: TRBJ2-1
D: TRBD2
CDR3: CASSVGLAGYNEQFF
DNA: TGTGCCAGCAGCGTAGGGCTAGCGGGGTACAATGAGCAGTTCTTC

size: .
V: TRBV7-8
J: TRBJ1-1
D: .
CDR3: CASSLGLGRGNTEAFF
DNA: TGTGCCAGCAGCTTAGGGTTAGGACGGGGGAACACTGAAGCTTTCTTT

size: .
V: TRBV7-9
J: TRBJ1-4
D: .
CDR3: CASSLAVGATNEKLFF
DNA: TGTGCCAGCAGTTTGGCCGTGGGCGCAACTAATGAAAAACTGTTTTTT

size: .
V: TRBV7-7
J: TRBJ1-4
D: .
CDR3: CASSDSGMGNEKLFF
DNA: TGTGCTAGCAGCGACTCAGGAATGGGAAATGAAAAACTGTTTTTT

size: .
V: TRBV19
J: TRBJ1-3
D: .
CDR3: CASETGWSGNTIYF
DNA: TGTGCCAGCGAAACTGGGTGGTCTGGAAACACCATATATTTT

size: .
V: TRBV7-2
J: TRBJ1-1
D: .
CDR3: CAAERGSGTEAFF
DNA: TGTGCCGCGGAGAGGGGGTCGGGAACTGAAGCTTTCTTT

size: once
V: TRBV19
J: TRBJ1-1
D: .
CDR3: CASIVGSLGNTEAFF
DNA: TGTGCCAGTATTGTAGGGTCGTTGGGGAACACTGAAGCTTTCTTT

size: .
V: TRBV15
J: TRBJ2-1
D: .
CDR3: CATSRDIGVSYNEQFF
DNA: TGTGCCACCAGCAGAGATATCGGGGTATCCTACAATGAGCAGTTCTTC

size: .
V: TRBV6-5
J: TRBJ1-5
D: .
CDR3: CASSPPGTTQPQHF
DNA: TGTGCCAGCAGTCCACCCGGGACAACTCAGCCCCAGCATTTT

size: .
V: TRBV2
J: TRBJ1-1
D: .
CDR3: CASSGQFNTEAFF
DNA: TGTGCCAGCAGTGGGCAGTTCAACACTGAAGCTTTCTTT

size: .
V: TRBV2
J: TRBJ2-2
D: .
CDR3: CASEGTGELFF
DNA: TGTGCCAGCGAGGGAACCGGGGAGCTGTTTTTT

size: few
V: TRBV2
J: TRBJ1-2
D: .
CDR3: CASSYDRMDGYTF
DNA: TGTGCCAGCAGTTATGACAGGATGGATGGCTACACCTTC

size: .
V: TRBV5-1
J: TRBJ2-5
D: TRBD2
CDR3: CASSPGTSGRETQYF
DNA: TGCGCCAGCAGCCCAGGGACTAGCGGGCGAGAGACCCAGTACTTC

size: .
V: TRBV6-5
J: TRBJ2-3
D: .
CDR3: CASSYSGGPFTDTQYF
DNA: TGTGCCAGCAGTTACTCGGGCGGACCCTTCACAGATACGCAGTATTTT

size: .
V: TRBV19
J: TRBJ2-1
D: .
CDR3: CASSIVSNNEQFF
DNA: TGTGCCAGTAGTATCGTATCAAACAATGAGCAGTTCTTC

size: .
V: TRBV5-1
J: TRBJ1-2
D: TRBD1
CDR3: CASSLGTVNYGYTF
DNA: TGCGCCAGCAGTTTAGGGACAGTTAACTATGGCTACACCTTC

size: .
V: TRBV11-2
J: TRBJ1-5
D: TRBD1
CDR3: CASSFGTGGQPQHF
DNA: TGTGCCAGCAGCTTCGGGACAGGGGGTCAGCCCCAGCATTTT

size: .
V: TRBV7-2
J: TRBJ2-1
D: TRBD2
CDR3: CASSLARLAGGSEQFF
DNA: TGTGCCAGCAGCTTAGCTCGACTAGCGGGGGGTAGTGAGCAGTTCTTC

size: .
V: TRBV29-1
J: TRBJ1-2
D: .
CDR3: CSAEAGDYGYTF
DNA: TGCAGCGCCGAGGCAGGGGACTATGGCTACACCTTC

size: .
V: TRBV27
J: TRBJ2-3
D: .
CDR3: CASSLRPGGLSDTQYF
DNA: TGTGCCAGCAGTCTCCGCCCAGGGGGGTTATCAGATACGCAGTATTTT

size: .
V: TRBV18
J: TRBJ2-7
D: .
CDR3: CASFNLQSYEQYF
DNA: TGTGCCAGCTTTAATTTACAGTCCTACGAGCAGTACTTC

size: once
V: TRBV18
J: TRBJ2-3
D: .
CDR3: CASSPRAGQRSTDTQYF
DNA: TGTGCCAGCTCACCACGGGCAGGGCAGAGGAGCACAGATACGCAGTATTTT

size: .
V: TRBV27
J: TRBJ1-1
D: .
CDR3: CASRSRPDTEAFF
DNA: TGTGCCAGCAGGAGCAGGCCGGACACTGAAGCTTTCTTT

size: .
V: TRBV12-3/TRBV12-4
J: TRBJ1-2
D: .
CDR3: CASSLARKDGYTF
DNA: TGTGCCAGCAGTTTAGCCAGGAAAGATGGCTACACCTTC

size: .
V: TRBV21-1
J: TRBJ1-3
D: .
CDR3: CASSKDLISSGNTIYF
DNA: TGTGCCAGCAGCAAAGATCTGATATCCTCTGGAAACACCATATATTTT

size: few
V: TRBV7-2
J: TRBJ1-1
D: .
CDR3: CASSWTLRGEAFF
DNA: TGTGCCAGCAGCTGGACCCTGCGAGGTGAAGCTTTCTTT

size: .
V: TRBV3-1/TRBV3-2
J: TRBJ1-2
D: .
CDR3: CASSQAGSNYGYTF
DNA: TGTGCCAGCAGCCAAGCTGGGTCTAACTATGGCTACACCTTC